This T cell receptor beta chain was sequenced in a study of CD8+ T cells in alopecia areata. PBMCs served as the source from which CD4+ and CD8+ T cells were sorted. The CDR3 covers 13 residues. The ends were cut back, 8 bases at V and 0 bases at J, with 9 bases in the middle. The germline CDR1 and CDR2 sequences are LNHNV and YYDKDF (reference sequence). TCR sequencing used cDNA made by reverse transcription of extracted RNA. Measured with immunoSEQ multiplex PCR; TCRdb has only the in-frame clones, and not every one. This repertoire shows 95,000 to 150,000 clones, roughly 50% found once; its top ten account for over 9.5%.

This receptor was taken from a human donor with alopecia areata. J is TRBJ2-3 and V is TRBV15; D possibly corresponds to TRBD2 (6 bases). Sequenced: NKG2D-low CD8+ T cells sorted from blood. DNA of the CDR3: TGTGCCACCCCGCGGGGTAGCACAGATACGCAGTATTTT. This encodes CATPRGSTDTQYF.